This paragraph covers one TCR beta chain sequence. What it binds is not known. The sample belongs to a study of shared clonotypes between healthy human individuals. Study information: Researchers assigned three CD4 naive, three CD4 memory, two CD8 naive and one CD8 memory plate to each donor.

The assay used deep level. When replicate PCRs were run on sorted subsets, they used 150 to 200 ng DNA, roughly 30,000 T cell genomes. Using immunoSEQ multiplex PCR, the repertoire was profiled, and TCRdb retains in-frame clones only, with some absent. The sample has some 2 million clones; about 94% are singletons. Whole-study findings and limits: Clonotype sharing among the donors was expected to vary with sequencing depth.

The V gene's germline CDR1 is SEHNR and CDR2 FQNEAQ (reference sequence). V was pared by 5 bases and J by 4 bases, with 13 bases of the junction left unmatched. This CDR3 contains 16 residues. Naive CD8 cells lacked CD45RO, underwent positive selection for CCR7 and left out terminally differentiated effector memory CD45RA+ cells. The chain is built from TRBV7-9 and TRBJ2-5; 7 bases match TRBD1. The sample comprised naive CD8+ T cells sorted from blood. This clonotype was obtained from a young man in good health. The CDR3 DNA follows: TGTGCCAGCAGCCCCCGGCAGGGGGAAGGGAGAGAGACCCAGTACTTC. This translates into CASSPRQGEGRETQYF.